A selection of T cell receptor beta chains follows, all from one sample in a study of cytomegalovirus exposure and HLA in healthy donors. The method was immunoSEQ multiplex PCR; TCRdb's version includes in-frame clones alone and lacks a portion of them. The table records 180,000 or so clones, more than 75% of them present only once. Sequenced: PBMCs. All receptors derive from a man between 35 and 55 years old in good health and CMV-seronegative. The conserved cysteine and the conserved F or W are not part of the CDR3 here.

j_call	v_call	cdr3_aa
TRBJ1-1	TRBV5-6	ASSRGGGTEAF
TRBJ2-3	TRBV4-3	ASSPRQGLSTDTQY
TRBJ2-1	TRBV7-9	ASSPRGASYNEQF
TRBJ1-2	TRBV11-2	ASSVRQGYGYT
TRBJ1-2	TRBV30	AWSVRRDSYGYT
TRBJ2-2	TRBV7-3	ASSLTGGANTGELF
TRBJ1-5	TRBV7-8	ASSLSNSNQPQH
TRBJ2-7	TRBV7-8	ASSLTGWYEQY
TRBJ1-1	TRBV28	ASSSLDRANTEAF
TRBJ2-1	TRBV9	ASSVFQGSYNEQF
TRBJ2-1	TRBV5-6	ASSFGPTEV
TRBJ2-1	TRBV9	ASSVGEGLAGDEQF
TRBJ1-2	TRBV10-3	AISVGTGSNYGYT
TRBJ1-5	TRBV19	ASSVYNDGQPQH
TRBJ1-1	TRBV28	ASSAGQGNTEAF
TRBJ2-7	TRBV18	ASSPGLGAPHEQY
TRBJ1-5	TRBV30	AWSVRKTGGHRNQPQH
TRBJ2-7	TRBV4-3	ASSQDLVENYEQY
TRBJ1-6	TRBV7-9	ASSTGTDNSPLH
TRBJ1-1	TRBV11-3	ASSLDAGGHTEAF
TRBJ2-3	TRBV5-6	ASSFIAGRTDTQY
TRBJ1-1	TRBV5-1	ASSLDTGGRGTEAF
TRBJ2-1	TRBV4-3	ASSQEPGLAGVVEQF
TRBJ2-5	TRBV5-6	ASSLTNQAQY
TRBJ1-1	TRBV4-3	ASSQPRTGGGTEAF
TRBJ2-7	TRBV5-4	ASSLPGQGAEQY
TRBJ2-7	TRBV5-1	ASSWGTKSSYEQY
TRBJ2-1	TRBV19	ASILTSGSLNEQF
TRBJ2-4	TRBV27	ASSFVELGKNIQY
TRBJ1-2	TRBV4-3	ASSQLLRGQGTYGYT
TRBJ1-6	TRBV7-2	ASSSRPGQGGSPLH
TRBJ1-3	TRBV6-6	ASRHAGNTIY
TRBJ2-1	TRBV2	ASNRQGVGNEQF
TRBJ2-1	TRBV5-1	ASSLGGGGSYNEQF